Listed below are T cell receptor beta chains from one sample, sequenced in a study of blood T cell repertoires in COVID-19. The table came from immunoSEQ multiplex PCR; TCRdb's copy has only in-frame clones and leaves some out. This sample carries fewer than 600,000 clones, over 75% of them seen once, and the ten largest clones take 1.5% to 2%. Sequenced material: PBMCs or T cells enriched from blood (not recorded which). Source of these receptors: a woman in her 40s who had recovered from COVID-19. CDR3s include the opening cysteine and the closing phenylalanine or tryptophan.

V	J	CDR3
TRBV20-1	TRBJ1-5	CSASGRRDYSNQPQHF
TRBV18	TRBJ1-5	CASSRGQYSNQPQHF
TRBV9	TRBJ2-7	CASSRTGAYEQYF
TRBV2	TRBJ2-2	CASSDFPGLADNTGELFF
TRBV4-3	TRBJ1-6	CASSLTSGGGVALHF
TRBV19	TRBJ1-6	CASTGGFYNSPLHF
TRBV5-6	TRBJ2-7	CASSLAAYEQYF
TRBV4-3	TRBJ2-1	CASSQRTRGNEQFF
TRBV3-1/TRBV3-2	TRBJ1-1	CASSLAGVTEAFF
TRBV27	TRBJ2-1	CASGQGNEQFF
TRBV9	TRBJ2-1	CASSAQGLAGYEQFF
TRBV19	TRBJ1-4	CASRKRNEKLFF
TRBV19	TRBJ2-1	CASSPLEVPHNEQFF
TRBV6-4	TRBJ2-1	CASSETGDLWNEQFF
TRBV5-4	TRBJ1-1	CASSSDRVSLNTEAFF
TRBV14	TRBJ2-3	CASSLSRGDTQYF
TRBV11-3	TRBJ2-3	CASSFNSGGDTQYF
TRBV5-6	TRBJ1-5	CASSLAGSNQPQHF
TRBV27	TRBJ1-1	CASSLSYPVNTEAFF
TRBV29-1	TRBJ1-2	CSVGHMGLYGYTF
TRBV11-3	TRBJ2-7	CASSWLAGGPIHEQYF
TRBV9	TRBJ1-1	CASSREGAPTEAFF
TRBV3-1/TRBV3-2	TRBJ1-5	CASSQGSGGDQPQHF
TRBV6-2/TRBV6-3	TRBJ2-1	CASSYGAGYYNEQFF
TRBV4-1	TRBJ2-2	CASSQDGGRGTGELFF
TRBV19	TRBJ2-2	CASSQPRTSGKDTGELFF
TRBV9	TRBJ1-2	CASSVGAGWEGYTF
TRBV7-2	TRBJ1-1	CASSLMGTGGTEAFF
TRBV4-2	TRBJ2-1	CASSKGLAGLLYNEQFF